The 28 T cell receptor beta chains below all came from one sample that was sequenced in a study of immune evolution from preneoplasia to lung adenocarcinoma. The method was immunoSEQ multiplex PCR; TCRdb's version includes in-frame clones alone and lacks a portion of them. The sample has some 9,500 clones, about four fifths seen once. The sequenced sample was FFPE lung adenocarcinoma in situ tissue. All receptors derive from a person older than 75 with lung adenocarcinoma.

The chain employs TRBV28 and TRBJ1-5, with a possible D match to TRBD1 (6 bases). This CDR3 region has 16 residues. Germline assignment: CDR1 MDHEN and CDR2 SYDVKM. V was clipped by 5 bases and J by 5 bases, with 19 bases between them. The CDR3 sequence is CASSLPMTGLDQPQHF. CDR3 coding DNA: TGTGCCAGCAGTCTCCCGATGACAGGCCTCGATCAGCCCCAGCATTTT.

The chain is built from TRBV9 and TRBJ2-1, with D tentatively TRBD1 or TRBD2 (6 bases each). The CDR3 is 15 residues long. Germline CDR1 and CDR2: SGDLS and YYNGEE. The V gene lost 0 bases and the J gene lost 4 bases, with 11 bases spanning the gap. CDR3 DNA: TGTGCCAGCAGCGTAGAGGGGGGACTGTACAATGAGCAGTTCTTC. Protein product: CASSVEGGLYNEQFF.

The chain is built from TRBV4-1 and TRBJ2-4, with D hard to call. Germline CDR1 reads MGHRA; CDR2 reads YSYEKL. CDR3 length equals 16 residues. V gave up 0 bases and J gave up 0 bases, with 9 bases separating them. CDR3 protein: CASSQENSRAKNIQYF. As DNA, the CDR3 is TGCGCCAGCAGCCAAGAGAATAGCAGAGCCAAAAACATTCAGTACTTC.

The CDR3 protein is CASGRGQLLETQYF. The CDR3 coding sequence is TGTGCCAGCGGGAGAGGCCAGCTGCTGGAGACCCAGTACTTC. The chain links TRBV14 to TRBJ2-5; D perhaps matches TRBD2 (5 bases). The CDR3 loop spans 14 amino acids. Germline assignment: CDR1 SGHDN and CDR2 FVKESK. Deletions cut 8 bases from V and 5 bases from J, with 18 bases between.

The genes are TRBV28 and TRBJ2-7; unclear D gene. Germline lookup yields CDR1 MDHEN and CDR2 SYDVKM. This CDR3 has 14 residues. Trimming removed 5 bases from V and 2 bases from J, with 13 bases in between. The CDR3 loop reads CASSPFSRPYEQYF. The CDR3 nucleotides read TGTGCCAGCAGTCCCTTTTCCAGACCCTACGAGCAGTACTTC.

The chain employs TRBV5-5 and TRBJ1-2; D is unclear. Germline lookup yields CDR1 SGHKS and CDR2 YYEKEE (reference sequence). V lost 1 base and J lost 4, with 8 bases in between. CDR3 size: 13 residues. The CDR3 nucleotides are TGTGCCAGCAGCTTGAACCAGATCTATGGCTACACCTTC. Translation gives CASSLNQIYGYTF.

This chain uses TRBV4-3 with TRBJ1-6; TRBD1 might be the D (5 bases). CDR1 is LGHNA, CDR2 YSLEER, per germline. CDR3 length: 16 residues. The V end was cut by 2 bases, the J end by 9 bases, with 17 bases between. The CDR3 DNA is TGCGCCAGCAGCCAACAGGAACCCGGGGCTAGTTCACCCCTCCACTTT. Amino acid sequence: CASSQQEPGASSPLHF.

This rearrangement joins TRBV27 to TRBJ1-2; no firm D call. The CDR3 is 13 amino acids. Germline values: CDR1 MNHEY, CDR2 SMNVEV (reference sequence). Trimming took 8 bases from V and 4 from J, leaving 14 bases between them. The CDR3 is CASAYQVGYGYTF. The CDR3 DNA follows: TGTGCCAGCGCCTACCAGGTTGGCTATGGCTACACCTTC.

The chain employs TRBV27 and TRBJ1-2, with a tentative D call TRBD1 (5 bases). The germline gives CDR1 MNHEY, CDR2 SMNVEV (reference sequence). Trimming removed 5 bases from V and 6 bases from J, with 13 bases in between. The CDR3 consists of 13 residues. The CDR3 loop reads CASSEGSSDGYTF. The CDR3 DNA sequence: TGTGCCAGCAGTGAGGGGAGCTCGGATGGCTACACCTTC.

V gene TRBV6-6 combines with J gene TRBJ2-5; no firm D call. The V and J ends lost 5 bases and 4 bases respectively, with 8 bases between them. The CDR3 runs to 12 residues. The germline CDR1 and CDR2 sequences are MNHNY and SVGAGI (reference sequence). In nucleotides, the CDR3 is TGTGCCAGCAGTGTAACAGCAGAGACCCAGTACTTC. Amino acid sequence: CASSVTAETQYF.

This chain links TRBV6-5 with TRBJ2-5, with TRBD1 identical over 7 bases. Germline CDR1 and CDR2: MNHEY and SVGAGI. J gave up 1 base and V 0 bases, and 2 bases lay outside the gene matches. This CDR3 has 15 amino acids. This CDR3 is CASSYSRDSQETQYF. The CDR3 nucleotides are TGTGCCAGCAGTTACTCTAGGGACAGCCAAGAGACCCAGTACTTC.

The chain links TRBV5-4 to TRBJ2-6; no definite D call. The germline V and J ends were trimmed by 4 bases and 4 bases, with 12 bases remaining between them. This CDR3 spans 15 amino acids. Germline V gives CDR1 SGHNT, CDR2 YYREEE (reference sequence). CDR3 bases: TGTGCCAGCAGCCGTACACTCTCGGGGGCCAACGTCCTGACTTTC. Protein product: CASSRTLSGANVLTF.

The V gene is TRBV7-2, the J gene TRBJ2-7; possibly TRBD1 for D (6 bases). Germline values: CDR1 SGHTA, CDR2 FQGNSA. V lost 1 base and J lost 6, with 13 bases in between. The CDR3 is made up of 14 amino acids. The DNA for the CDR3 is TGTGCCAGCAGCTTAGATGGGGGACATCTCGAGCAGTACTTC. This codes for CASSLDGGHLEQYF. Together with reference TRBV7-2 and TRBJ2-7, the CDR3 gives the full variable domain: GAGVSQSPSNKVTEKGKDVELRCDPISGHTALYWYRQSLGQGLEFLIYFQGNSAPDKSGLPSDRFSAERTGGSVSTLTIQRTQQEDSAVYLCASSLDGGHLEQYFGPGTRLTVT.

The rearrangement joins TRBV7-6 to TRBJ2-5; TRBD2 might be the D (5 bases). The CDR3 has 13 amino acids. Germline values: CDR1 SGHVS, CDR2 FNYEAQ. Trimming took 7 bases from V and 3 from J, leaving 12 bases between them. The CDR3 protein is CASTSLREETQYF. The CDR3 coding sequence is TGTGCCAGCACCTCCTTGCGGGAAGAGACCCAGTACTTC.

CDR3 sequence: CASTDRVGANTEAFF. The CDR3 coding sequence is TGTGCCAGTACTGACAGGGTGGGCGCAAACACTGAAGCTTTCTTT. The chain links TRBV19 to TRBJ1-1; 7 bases are shared with TRBD1. V lost 7 bases to trimming and J lost 2 bases; unmatched junction nucleotides: 10. This CDR3 is 15 amino acids long. Germline loops: CDR1 LNHDA, CDR2 SQIVND (reference sequence).

This chain joins TRBV15 and TRBJ1-2; weak D call: TRBD1 (5 bases). The CDR3 length is 14 residues. Germline CDR1 reads LNHNV; CDR2 reads YYDKDF (reference sequence). The germline V and J ends were trimmed by 6 bases and 7 bases, with 18 bases remaining between them. The CDR3: CATSLGRGVGGYTF. The DNA for the CDR3 is TGTGCCACCAGTCTCGGACGGGGGGTGGGTGGCTACACCTTC.

The genes are TRBV29-1 and TRBJ1-3; D perhaps matches TRBD1 (6 bases). The CDR3 is 16 residues long. Between the trimmed V and J ends, which lost 0 bases and 0 bases, there was a span of 12 bases. Germline V gene data show CDR1 as SQVTM and CDR2 as ANQGSEA. CDR3 sequence: CSVEDEAGASGNTIYF. The CDR3 nucleotides read TGCAGCGTTGAAGATGAGGCAGGGGCCTCTGGAAACACCATATATTTT.

The V gene is TRBV7-9, the J gene TRBJ1-2, with a possible D match to TRBD1 (5 bases). V was shortened by 8 bases and J by 2 bases, with 12 bases between the two germline ends. Looked up from germline, CDR1 is SEHNR and CDR2 is FQNEAQ (reference sequence). The CDR3 length is 13 residues. The CDR3: CASRQGGNYGYTF. CDR3 sequence (DNA): TGTGCCAGCCGGCAGGGCGGGAACTATGGCTACACCTTC.

This sequence joins TRBV2 and TRBJ1-2; D unclear. Deletions cut 6 bases from V and 2 bases from J, with 7 bases between. CDR1 is SNHLY and CDR2 is FYNNEI in the germline V gene. CDR3 length equals 12 residues. DNA of the CDR3: TGTGCCAGCAGAGACCCCAACTATGGCTACACCTTC. This translates into CASRDPNYGYTF.

The chain uses TRBV30 and TRBJ1-2; D remains ambiguous. V lost 4 bases and J lost 2, with 17 bases in between. Germline V lookup: CDR1 GTSNPN, CDR2 SVGIG (reference sequence). This CDR3 is 15 amino acids long. In DNA, the CDR3 is TGTGCCTGGACTCCGGCGGGAGGGAACAACTATGGCTACACCTTC. Translation: CAWTPAGGNNYGYTF.

CDR3 DNA sequence: TGTGCCAGCAGTGAGGAAAGGCACACTGAAGCTTTCTTT. Translating it yields CASSEERHTEAFF. The chain carries TRBV28 and TRBJ1-1; D unresolved. Trimming stripped 5 bases from V and 3 bases from J, with 10 bases between. The CDR3 has 13 amino acids. Germline CDR1 and CDR2: MDHEN and SYDVKM.

This chain connects TRBV6-5 to TRBJ2-7, with TRBD2 identical over 8 bases. This CDR3 spans 12 amino acids. With 10 bases clipped from V and 6 bases from J, the junction kept 8 bases outside the gene matches. Germline-derived CDR1 and CDR2 are MNHEY and SVGAGI. Written as DNA, the CDR3 is TGTGCCACCACCGACGGGGGGGGCGAGCAGTACTTC. Translated: CATTDGGGEQYF.

The V gene is TRBV19, the J gene TRBJ2-7; D may be TRBD1 (5 bases). The CDR3 runs to 13 residues. Trimming shortened V by 3 bases and J by 2 bases, and 8 bases separated the two germline ends. The germline gives CDR1 LNHDA, CDR2 SQIVND (reference sequence). The DNA for the CDR3 is TGTGCCAGTAGTATTTCCAGGGCCTACGAGCAGTACTTC. Translating gives CASSISRAYEQYF.

The chain carries TRBV23-1 and TRBJ2-6; D may match TRBD1 or TRBD2 (5 bases each). TRBV23-1 is filed as an ORF, its function uncertain. V shed 10 bases and J shed 2 bases, with 9 bases lying between them. The CDR3 totals 13 residues. In DNA form, the CDR3 reads TGCGCCAACCAGGGAGCTGGGGCCAACGTCCTGACTTTC. This gives the protein CANQGAGANVLTF.

The genes are TRBV18 and TRBJ1-5; 10 bases align to TRBD1. CDR3 length equals 14 residues. V was pared by 4 bases and J by 6 bases, with 3 bases of the junction left unmatched. The germline gives CDR1 KGHSH, CDR2 LQKENI. DNA for the CDR3: TGTGCCAGCTCACAAGGACAGGGGGGTCAGCCCCAGCATTTT. It translates to CASSQGQGGQPQHF.

This rearrangement joins TRBV7-2 to TRBJ1-2; 10 nucleotides match TRBD1. The CDR3 is 15 amino acids. The junction had 3 bases not matched to a gene; V was cut back by 1 base and J by 4 bases. Germline loops: CDR1 SGHTA, CDR2 FQGNSA. The CDR3 DNA follows: TGTGCCAGCAGCTTAGGGGGACAGGGGCCCTATGGCTACACCTTC. Protein: CASSLGGQGPYGYTF.

The chain combines TRBV18 with TRBJ1-1; no reliable D call. This CDR3 spans 16 amino acids. Trimming removed 4 bases from V and 0 bases from J, with 15 bases in between. Per germline, CDR1 KGHSH and CDR2 LQKENI. CDR3 sequence (DNA): TGTGCCAGCTCACGCGTCTTCAGCCCAATGAACACTGAAGCTTTCTTT. Amino acids: CASSRVFSPMNTEAFF.

This chain links TRBV19 with TRBJ2-1; unclear D gene. Germline values: CDR1 LNHDA, CDR2 SQIVND (reference sequence). CDR3 length: 13 amino acids. V lost 6 bases, J lost 4 bases, and 10 bases lay in between. In nucleotides, the CDR3 is TGTGCCAGTAGCTTAACATCTTACAATGAGCAGTTCTTC. This sequence encodes CASSLTSYNEQFF.